Presented here are 28 T cell receptor beta chains from one specimen sequenced in a study of shared clonotypes between healthy human individuals. In the naive CD8 group, cells lacked CD45RO and were positively selected for CCR7, so terminally differentiated effector memory CD45RA+ cells were left out. This table comes from immunoSEQ multiplex PCR, and its TCRdb copy is limited to in-frame clones, with some not included. The sample shows some 2 million clones, approximately 95% of them seen only once. Sequences were obtained from naive CD8+ T cells sorted from blood. The receptor set was obtained from a man aged 18 to 35 in good health.

This clone was detected once. V gene TRBV5-6 combines with J gene TRBJ2-7, with a tentative D call TRBD1 (5 bases). This CDR3 is built from 15 residues. Germline values: CDR1 SGHDT, CDR2 YYEEEE. Trimming pared 2 bases from V and 3 bases from J, leaving 15 bases between. The CDR3 nucleotides are TGTGCCAGCAGCTTCGATTCATCAGGGTTCTACGAGCAGTACTTC. It translates to CASSFDSSGFYEQYF.

As for this clone: Other DNA variants within this sample encode the same CDR3. The chain has TRBV5-4 and TRBJ2-7; 7 nucleotides align to TRBD1. The CDR3 is made up of 13 amino acids. Unmatched junction bases numbered 5, after V lost 5 bases and J lost 3 bases. Germline CDR1 SGHNT, CDR2 YYREEE (reference sequence). The CDR3 DNA follows: TGTGCCAGCAGTTTTACAGGGGACTACGAGCAGTACTTC. Its protein product is CASSFTGDYEQYF.

The rearrangement uses TRBV7-9 and TRBJ2-1; D gene unclear. The CDR3 is 13 residues long. Germline loops: CDR1 SEHNR, CDR2 FQNEAQ (reference sequence). Trimming removed 3 bases at V and 7 bases at J, with 10 bases between. This chain's CDR3 is CASSFRVENEQFF. DNA of the CDR3: TGTGCCAGCAGCTTTCGAGTAGAGAATGAGCAGTTCTTC. The full variable domain, with the rest looked up from reference TRBV7-9 and TRBJ2-1, is DTGVSQNPRHKITKRGQNVTFRCDPISEHNRLYWYRQTLGQGPEFLTYFQNEAQLEKSRLLSDRFSAERPKGSFSTLEIQRTEQGDSAMYLCASSFRVENEQFFGPGTRLTVL.

Concerning this clone: No DNA is shown, since the ends of the CDR3 on it are uncertain; the CDR3 is the one TCRdb lists. The J gene is TRBJ2-2, the V gene TRBV6-1; TRBD2 is the table's D call and was not checked against the DNA. The CDR3 contains 16 residues when both ends are counted. Germline CDR1 and CDR2: MNHNS and SASEGT. The CDR3 loop is CASSGVDFFGAGELFF.

CDR3 in amino acids: CASSRFYPGPGAKLGEAFF. DNA of the CDR3: TGTGCCAGTAGCCGTTTCTACCCCGGTCCCGGGGCTAAGTTAGGTGAAGCTTTCTTT. V usage is TRBV19 and J usage is TRBJ1-1, with D perhaps matching TRBD1 (5 bases). Germline V gives CDR1 LNHDA, CDR2 SQIVND (reference sequence). V was trimmed by 6 bases and J by 7 bases, leaving 33 bases between them. The CDR3 is 19 amino acids.

The J gene is TRBJ1-4, the V gene TRBV21-1. TRBV21-1 is a listed pseudogene. The CDR3 extends over 16 amino acids. DNA of the CDR3: TGTGCCAGCAGCAAAGCGCGTAGAGGAACTAATGAAAAACTGTTTTTT. This sequence encodes CASSKARRGTNEKLFF.

This clone was detected a few times. Other DNA sequences from this sample encode an identical CDR3 as well. The chain joins TRBV27 to TRBJ2-7, with D tentatively TRBD1 (5 bases). Germline CDR1 MNHEY, CDR2 SMNVEV (reference sequence). Trimming removed 2 bases from V and 3 bases from J, with 8 bases in between. This CDR3 region has 13 residues. CDR3 sequence (DNA): TGTGCCAGCAGTTTAGGGGCCCTCTACGAGCAGTACTTC. It encodes CASSLGALYEQYF.

The chain carries TRBV29-1 and TRBJ2-1; 7 bases line up with TRBD1. Trimming took 4 bases from V and 2 from J; bases not matched to a gene: 2. The CDR3 totals 13 residues. The germline gives CDR1 SQVTM, CDR2 ANQGSEA. The CDR3 DNA follows: TGCAGCGTTGTAGGGACAGCCTACAATGAGCAGTTCTTC. Its protein is CSVVGTAYNEQFF.

The chain links TRBV7-9 to TRBJ2-1, with 8 nucleotides matching TRBD2. The CDR3 covers 16 residues. CDR1 SEHNR and CDR2 FQNEAQ come from the germline V gene (reference sequence). After removal of 1 base from V and 4 bases from J, the junction contained 6 bases not matched to a gene. The CDR3 is CASSLGWGLGYNEQFF. CDR3 sequence (DNA): TGTGCCAGCAGCTTAGGTTGGGGACTAGGTTACAATGAGCAGTTCTTC.

CDR3 in DNA: TGTGCCAGCAGCCCGCGGAGCGGTAATGAGCAGTTCTTC. Residues: CASSPRSGNEQFF. The J gene is TRBJ2-1, the V gene TRBV9; tentatively, D is TRBD2 (5 bases). Germline V CDR1 and CDR2: SGDLS, YYNGEE. CDR3 size: 13 residues. V was cut by 4 bases and J by 7 bases, with 12 bases left in between.

The CDR3 DNA follows: TGTGCCAGCAGTCCTGGGGCCACTGCTTACTATGGCTACACCTTC. As protein: CASSPGATAYYGYTF. J is TRBJ1-2 and V is TRBV9, with a possible D match to TRBD1 (5 bases). V lost 5 bases, J lost 3 bases, and 17 bases lay in between. CDR1 SGDLS and CDR2 YYNGEE come from the germline V gene. The CDR3 covers 15 residues.

This chain links TRBV27 with TRBJ2-7, with a possible D match to TRBD2 (6 bases). CDR1 and CDR2 from the germline V gene are MNHEY and SMNVEV (reference sequence). Between the trimmed V and J ends, which lost 4 bases and 3 bases, there was a span of 13 bases. This CDR3 spans 14 amino acids. The DNA of the CDR3 is TGTGCCAGCAGTTCATTAGCGGCCCGCTACGAGCAGTACTTC. Translated: CASSSLAARYEQYF.

The chain links TRBV5-4 to TRBJ1-1; possibly TRBD1 for D (6 bases). Trimming removed 2 bases at V and 14 bases at J, with 16 bases between. The CDR3 loop spans 12 amino acids. Germline V lookup: CDR1 SGHNT, CDR2 YYREEE (reference sequence). CDR3 bases: TGTGCCAGCAGCTTCCGACAAGGGAGGGGGTTCTTT. Its translation is CASSFRQGRGFF.

As regards this clone: Other DNA sequences in the sample encode the same CDR3. The J gene is TRBJ2-7, the V gene TRBV25-1; D gene uncertain. V lost 6 bases, J lost 4 bases, and 7 bases lay in between. The germline CDR1 and CDR2 sequences are MGHDK and SYGVNS. The CDR3 covers 11 residues. Here the CDR3 reads CASSTAYEQYF. CDR3 in DNA: TGTGCCAGCAGCACAGCATACGAGCAGTACTTC.

The chain employs TRBV29-1 and TRBJ1-1, with D hard to call. This CDR3 has 11 residues. V was cut by 7 bases and J by 13 bases, with 19 bases left in between. Germline lookup yields CDR1 SQVTM and CDR2 ANQGSEA. In DNA form, the CDR3 reads TGCAGCGCCGGCACAACAACGAACGGTTTCTTT. It yields the protein CSAGTTTNGFF.

This chain joins TRBV27 and TRBJ1-1; the match to TRBD1 covers 8 bases. V dropped 5 bases and J dropped 4; count of bases not matched to a gene: 12. Germline lookup yields CDR1 MNHEY and CDR2 SMNVEV (reference sequence). The CDR3 loop spans 16 amino acids. The CDR3: CASSPQAGGYATEAFF. CDR3 bases: TGTGCCAGCAGTCCCCAGGCAGGGGGCTACGCCACTGAAGCTTTCTTT.

The chain joins TRBV4-3 to TRBJ1-2; D not certain. This CDR3 has 16 amino acids. Germline V gene sequence: CDR1 LGHNA, CDR2 YSLEER. Between the trimmed V and J ends, which lost 0 bases and 0 bases, there was a span of 11 bases. The CDR3 region is CASSQDLRPTNYGYTF. The CDR3 bases are TGCGCCAGCAGCCAAGATTTGAGGCCGACTAACTATGGCTACACCTTC.

The chain links TRBV2 to TRBJ2-5; a weak D match, TRBD2 (6 bases). This CDR3 spans 16 amino acids. Germline values: CDR1 SNHLY, CDR2 FYNNEI. With 1 base removed from V and 0 bases from J, the gap between germline ends came to 12 bases. CDR3 bases: TGTGCCAGCAGTGAAGTAGCGGCAGGGCACCAAGAGACCCAGTACTTC. Its translation is CASSEVAAGHQETQYF.

The J gene is TRBJ2-2, the V gene TRBV25-1; D not resolved. The CDR3 extends over 13 amino acids. V lost 3 bases to trimming and J lost 4 bases, with 6 bases between them. CDR1 and CDR2 (germline): MGHDK, SYGVNS. For the CDR3, the DNA is TGTGCCAGCAGTGAGTACCTCACCGGGGAGCTGTTTTTT. This sequence encodes CASSEYLTGELFF.

This chain joins TRBV27 and TRBJ2-7; the D is unclear. V shed 8 bases and J shed 4 bases, with 12 bases lying between them. Per germline, CDR1 MNHEY and CDR2 SMNVEV (reference sequence). The CDR3 has 12 residues. CDR3 sequence (DNA): TGTGCCAGCGGCTTCACTTCTTACGAGCAGTACTTC. The encoded protein is CASGFTSYEQYF.

The rearrangement links TRBV5-4 to TRBJ1-1; D gene unclear. V shed 5 bases and J shed 6 bases, with 11 bases lying between them. Looked up from germline, CDR1 is SGHNT and CDR2 is YYREEE (reference sequence). The CDR3 runs 12 residues. In DNA form, the CDR3 reads TGTGCCAGCAGGATCGGAGGCTCTGAAGCTTTCTTT. Its protein product is CASRIGGSEAFF.

J is TRBJ2-7 and V is TRBV4-3; D is uncertain. This CDR3 contains 16 residues. The V gene lost 0 bases and the J gene lost 6 bases, with 18 bases spanning the gap. Per the germline V gene, CDR1 is LGHNA and CDR2 is YSLEER. In nucleotides, the CDR3 is TGCGCCAGCAGCCAAGATCGTTCCAGAGGCTCACTCGAGCAGTACTTC. Amino acids: CASSQDRSRGSLEQYF.

The gene calls are TRBV6-5 and TRBJ1-1; tentatively, D is TRBD1 (5 bases). The length of the CDR3 is 13 residues. Germline V CDR1 and CDR2: MNHEY, SVGAGI. The V gene lost 6 bases and the J gene lost 5 bases, with 13 bases spanning the gap. This CDR3 reads CASSQWGVTEAFF. The CDR3 nucleotides read TGTGCCAGCAGCCAGTGGGGGGTAACTGAAGCTTTCTTT.

The J gene is TRBJ2-3, the V gene TRBV30, with D possibly being TRBD1 (5 bases). This CDR3 is 17 amino acids long. Trimming pared 1 base from V and 2 bases from J, leaving 19 bases between. Per the germline V gene, CDR1 is GTSNPN and CDR2 is SVGIG (reference sequence). For the CDR3, the DNA is TGTGCCTGGAGTGGCCACCATAAAGTAGGGGACACAGATACGCAGTATTTT. It specifies CAWSGHHKVGDTDTQYF. The full variable domain, in which reference TRBV30 and TRBJ2-3 provide the parts outside the CDR3, is SQTIHQWPATLVQPVGSPLSLECTVEGTSNPNLYWYRQAAGRGLQLLFYSVGIGQISSEVPQNLSASRPQDRQFILSSKKLLLSDSGFYLCAWSGHHKVGDTDTQYFGPGTRLTVL.

The chain carries TRBV29-1 and TRBJ2-1, with TRBD2 matching 9 bases. The germline CDR1 and CDR2 sequences are SQVTM and ANQGSEA. The CDR3 is 14 amino acids. Losses at the gene ends were 3 bases for V and 2 bases for J; bases not matched to a gene: 2. The CDR3 DNA sequence: TGCAGCGTTGAGGGCGGGGGGGCCTACAATGAGCAGTTCTTC. Its translation is CSVEGGGAYNEQFF.

The chain employs TRBV10-3 and TRBJ2-1, with 10 bases lining up with TRBD1. Trimming removed 4 bases from V and 4 bases from J; junction bases left unmatched: 22. CDR1 and CDR2 (germline): ENHRY, SYGVKD. There are 21 residues in the CDR3. CDR3 sequence reads: CAISGDRGRPTPGESYNEQFF. The CDR3, as DNA: TGTGCCATCAGTGGAGACAGGGGGCGCCCCACTCCGGGAGAATCATACAATGAGCAGTTCTTC.

This chain uses TRBV13 with TRBJ1-1, with 8 bases aligning to TRBD1. The germline CDR1 and CDR2 sequences are PRHDT and FYEKMQ (reference sequence). CDR3 length equals 16 residues. J gave up 5 bases and V 0 bases, and 8 bases lay outside the gene matches. In nucleotides, the CDR3 is TGTGCCAGCAGCTTAGGGGACAGGGTTAGAGGGACTGAAGCTTTCTTT. It is translated as CASSLGDRVRGTEAFF.

Note on this clone: Other DNA sequences in this sample translate to the same CDR3. CDR3: CASSVEDADTQYF. For the CDR3, the DNA is TGTGCCAGCAGCGTGGAAGACGCTGATACGCAGTATTTT. The rearrangement uses TRBV9 and TRBJ2-3, with unresolved D. Trimming stripped 2 bases from V and 6 bases from J, with 10 bases between. Germline V gene sequence: CDR1 SGDLS, CDR2 YYNGEE. The CDR3 covers 13 residues.